The T cell receptor beta chain described here comes from a study of blood T cell repertoires in COVID-19 (dated by TCRdb to 2018 to 2020). Regarding the study in general: Samples from collaborators originated in the United States, Italy and Spain and spanned both the acute and convalescent phases of COVID-19. The material from the prospective study consisted of cDNA or gDNA derived from T cells, B-cell-depleted T cells, or PBMCs. Subjects who had been exposed to COVID-19, were actively infected with it, or had recovered from it provided the deeply sampled blood TCRbeta repertoires that made up the dataset. The repertoires were made available in a free public database intended to serve as a resource for research on the immune response to SARS-CoV-2. Samples were obtained from the ongoing ImmuneRACE study (first 160 participants) and from over a thousand subjects provided by 6 global collaborators. The sample metadata nearly always contained a de-identified subject ID, COVID-19 status, age in years and sex. Where available, HLA class I and class II types were taken from metadata supplied by the sample provider and were not determined by assay-based typing. General conclusions and limits of the study: The quantity of clinical and demographic metadata differed by source and by participant and was supplied without curation.

Each collaborating institution followed its own protocols to collect whole blood in K2EDTA tubes. For TCRbeta analysis, collaborators shipped samples in one of three forms: frozen whole blood, isolated PBMCs, or DNA extracted from either of those sample types. Taken from cysteine to phenylalanine, the CDR3 has 14 residues. Of all the DNA, just the CDR3 is kept, 42 bases in frame from base 1. Compared with germline, V lacks 6 bases and J lacks 4 bases; bases without a gene match: 7. Based on the germline V gene (reference sequence), the CDR1 and CDR2 sequences are MNHEY and SMNVEV. Note on this clone: The antigen it binds to is not known. Per-nucleotide qualities are absent, and no much larger clonotype sits a single base away.

The immunoSEQ Assay, a bias-controlled multiplex PCR, was used to amplify TCRbeta CDR3 regions from genomic DNA. As for how the authors treated the data: The number of nucleated cells in each sample was estimated by amplification of reference gene primers within the assay. Sequence reads were collapsed and filtered to measure the absolute abundance of every unique TCRbeta CDR3 rearrangement. For each sample, productive Simpson clonality was calculated by taking the square root of Simpson's diversity index across productive rearrangements. TCRdb re-hosts the immuneACCESS table, in-frame sequences only. Its copies lack some clones; in the studies checked, an unresolved V gene accounts for under half of them, and the cause for the rest is not known. For V, J and clone size, that table is used; D and trimming come from the DNA. Recorded for this sample are 170,000 or so clones; about 80% of them occurred a single time. The top ten clonotypes cover roughly 28% of the sample.

The source of this sequence is a woman in her seventies with acute or convalescent COVID-19. Sample: peripheral blood. The rearrangement joined TRBV27 to TRBJ1-2; the central 8 bases match TRBD1. CDR3 protein: CASSTGGQSYGYTF. The nucleotide sequence is given as TGTGCCAGCAGCACAGGGGGTCAATCCTATGGCTACACCTTC.